This T cell receptor (beta chain) was captured by sequencing in a study of regulatory T cells in long-lasting Graves disease. Background on the study: Prior antithyroid drug treatment in newly diagnosed Graves' patients lasted under 3 months.

Assembly of TCR beta libraries relied on iRepertoire HTBI primers together with Arm-PCR of CDR3 regions. In TCRdb, the multiplex PCR reads were re-called with MiXCR into one record per CDR3 protein. The sample carries 450,000 to 500,000 distinct CDR3 sequences, around 16% recorded once. V dropped 6 bases and J dropped 4; count of bases not matched to a gene: 9. Germline CDR1 SEHNR, CDR2 FQNEAQ (reference sequence). The CDR3 has 15 residues. Time point reported: newly diagnosed GD, antithyroid drugs for less than 3 months. PBMC-derived RNA was used for the TCR library. These data are also associated with another study on T cells in Graves' hyperthyroidism and ophthalmopathy. That source notes: Clonotypes that were expanded in thyroid above 0.001 mostly appeared in blood too.

This TCR was sampled from a man aged 35 to 55 with Graves disease. The chain carries TRBV7-9 and TRBJ2-7; 10 bases line up with TRBD1. The source material was peripheral blood mononuclear cells (PBMCs), sampled at new diagnosis, from a patient treated with antithyroid drugs. CDR3 loop: CASSSPGQGLYEQYF. The CDR3 region has the DNA TGTGCCAGCAGTTCCCCGGGACAGGGGCTATACGAGCAGTACTTC.